This T cell receptor (beta chain) appears in the sequencing data of a study of identical twins. The CDR3 totals 16 residues. V lost 7 bases to trimming and J lost 4 bases, with 23 bases between them. Per the germline V gene, CDR1 is SGHAT and CDR2 is FQNNGV. About this clonotype: Its target is not known.

Study observations and caveats: Those out-of-frame alpha sequences shared by twins showed an excess of low generation probability.

TCRdb re-called the 5' RACE reads through MiXCR, storing one row per CDR3 protein. This repertoire shows under 500,000 distinct CDR3 sequences, approximately 15% found once; its top ten account for 0.98%. These data also formed part of another study, on yellow fever vaccine responses in identical twins.

This clonotype was sampled from a woman between 18 and 29 years old in good health. V gene TRBV11-2 combines with J gene TRBJ2-7; possibly TRBD2 for D (6 bases). The sequenced sample consisted of CD4+ T cells sorted from blood. CDR3 residues: CASTQESRDWGYEQYF. The DNA of the CDR3 is TGTGCCAGCACCCAGGAATCCCGGGACTGGGGGTACGAGCAGTACTTC.